This T cell receptor (beta chain) was documented in a study of beta chain features in type 1 diabetes. The isolated RNA, all of it, was reverse transcribed, so expressed TCRB transcripts were what got sequenced. Sequencing used immunoSEQ multiplex PCR; TCRdb keeps in-frame clones, though not all of them. The sample consists of about 470,000 clones, 30% of them appearing once. This clone was seen more than once but under ten times. This TCR was sampled from a man between 18 and 35 years old in good health. Material: naive CD4+ T cells from blood.

CDR3 nucleotide sequence: TGTGCCAGCAGCCAAGTAACAGGGCAGTGGCGCGAGCAGTACTTC. Amino acid sequence: CASSQVTGQWREQYF. This chain links TRBV14 with TRBJ2-7; TRBD1 is a possible D gene (6 bases). Germline V gene sequence: CDR1 SGHDN, CDR2 FVKESK. Trimming pared 1 base from V and 6 bases from J, leaving 16 bases between. CDR3 length: 15 amino acids.